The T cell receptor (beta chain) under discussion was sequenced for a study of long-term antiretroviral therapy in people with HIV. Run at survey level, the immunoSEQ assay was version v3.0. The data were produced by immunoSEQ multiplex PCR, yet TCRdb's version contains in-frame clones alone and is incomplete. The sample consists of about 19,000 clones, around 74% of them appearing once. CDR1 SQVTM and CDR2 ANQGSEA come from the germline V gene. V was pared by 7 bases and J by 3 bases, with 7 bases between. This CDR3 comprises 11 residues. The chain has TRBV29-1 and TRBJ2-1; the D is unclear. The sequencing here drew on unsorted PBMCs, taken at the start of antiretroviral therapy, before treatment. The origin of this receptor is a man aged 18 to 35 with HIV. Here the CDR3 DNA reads TGCAGCGCATCTAGCTACAATGAGCAGTTCTTC. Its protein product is CSASSYNEQFF.